This TCR beta chain was sequenced for a study of CD8 T cells in ankylosing spondylitis. Findings and caveats of the study: Earlier studies detected some motif variants in reactive arthritis synovial fluid and blood. A TCR beta motif of 7 or 8 highly homologous variants appeared characteristic of ankylosing spondylitis blood. Clones linked to disease, bearing a CD8+ phenotype, were relatively rare in peripheral blood.

Germline V gene lookup returns CDR1 SGHRS and CDR2 YFSETQ. The CDR3 runs 14 residues. Deletions cut 4 bases from V and 4 bases from J, with 14 bases between. A single record per CDR3 protein comes from TCRdb applying MiXCR to the 5' RACE reads. The profile covers 700,000 to 1,000,000 distinct CDR3 sequences, with about 10% appearing a single time and 0.51% taken by the ten largest. This clonotype was observed a few times. Its antigen is not known. Material for sequencing was blood, either unsorted or a sorted T cell fraction (not recorded which). This rearrangement joins TRBV5-1 to TRBJ1-1, with D maybe TRBD1 (5 bases). The source of this sequence is a male donor with ankylosing spondylitis. The CDR3: CASSLTGVSTEAFF. For the CDR3, the DNA is TGCGCCAGCAGCCTAACAGGAGTGAGCACTGAAGCTTTCTTT.